These 11 T cell receptor beta chains share one sample of origin, sequenced in a study of Ad26.COV2.S vaccination and SARS-CoV-2 variants. Documented treatment: around 19 received Ad26.COV2.S at low or high dose, single or two shots; about 5 received placebo; per-sample allocation not given. Sampling took place 63 days after the first vaccine or placebo injection. Here immunoSEQ multiplex PCR was the method, and the copy in TCRdb shows in-frame clones only, minus some. The repertoire holds about 680,000 clones, with roughly 90% as singletons. The source material was peripheral blood, sampled in a trial of Ad26.COV2.S vaccine versus placebo. The source of these receptors is a person between 18 and 65 years old who received the Ad26.COV2.S COVID-19 vaccine or a placebo.

CDR3 amino acids: CSAPMGEQFF. The CDR3 coding sequence is TGCAGCGCCCCTATGGGCGAGCAGTTCTTC. This chain connects TRBV29-1 to TRBJ2-1; no clear D gene. Germline CDR1 SQVTM, CDR2 ANQGSEA. CDR3 size: 10 residues. Trimming took off 7 bases at V and 10 bases at J, with 11 bases between the two ends.

The V call is TRBV11-2, the J call TRBJ2-7, with TRBD2 as a possible D gene (5 bases). V lost 0 bases to trimming and J lost 3 bases, with 15 bases between them. The CDR3 extends over 16 amino acids. Germline V gives CDR1 SGHAT, CDR2 FQNNGV. CDR3 in amino acids: CASSLDRLARGYEQYF. Here the CDR3 DNA reads TGTGCCAGCAGCTTAGATCGATTAGCTCGGGGCTACGAGCAGTACTTC.

The gene calls are TRBV12-3 or TRBV12-4 and TRBJ2-1, with D maybe TRBD1 (6 bases). The CDR3 is made up of 12 amino acids. V lost 5 bases and J 9 bases, leaving 11 bases between the germline ends. CDR3 residues: CASSRQVGEQFF. CDR3 coding DNA: TGTGCCAGCAGTCGACAGGTCGGTGAGCAGTTCTTC.

A note on this clone: A read error is the likely source, as a far larger clone sits one nucleotide away. Other DNA sequences in the sample encode the same CDR3. This CDR3 reads CASSFTSNQPQHF. The CDR3 coding sequence is TGTGCCAGCAGTTTCACTAGCAATCAGCCCCAGCATTTT. The V and J genes are TRBV12-3 or TRBV12-4 and TRBJ1-5, with D unresolved. This CDR3 has 13 amino acids. Between the trimmed V and J ends, which lost 3 bases and 0 bases, there was a span of 3 bases.

The chain uses TRBV7-3 and TRBJ2-3; 12 bases align to TRBD2. Germline lookup yields CDR1 SGHTA and CDR2 FQGTGA. The V segment lost 3 bases and the J segment 5 bases; nucleotides outside the gene matches: 3. The CDR3 loop spans 15 amino acids. As DNA, the CDR3 is TGTGCCAGCAGCTTCACTAGCGGGGGGTTAGATACGCAGTATTTT. Protein sequence: CASSFTSGGLDTQYF.

CDR3 nucleotides: TGTGCCTGGAGTCCAGGGGTAGGCACTGAAGCTTTCTTT. This translates into CAWSPGVGTEAFF. V and J are TRBV30 and TRBJ1-1; TRBD1 is a possible D gene (6 bases). The CDR3 is 13 amino acids. Trimming stripped 2 bases from V and 4 bases from J, with 11 bases between. The germline V gene encodes CDR1 GTSNPN and CDR2 SVGIG (reference sequence).

The V call is TRBV7-2, the J call TRBJ2-7; D remains ambiguous. Trimming took off 0 bases at V and 3 bases at J, with 6 bases between the two ends. Germline V gene sequence: CDR1 SGHTA, CDR2 FQGNSA. This CDR3 spans 13 amino acids. CDR3 in amino acids: CASSLASRYEQYF. The CDR3, as DNA: TGTGCCAGCAGCTTAGCGTCTCGCTACGAGCAGTACTTC.

The J gene is TRBJ1-6, the V gene TRBV11-3; D unclear. The V end was cut by 0 bases, the J end by 5 bases, with 2 bases between. CDR1 is SGHNT and CDR2 is YENEEA in the germline V gene. The CDR3 runs to 13 residues. DNA of the CDR3: TGTGCCAGCAGCTTAGAACATAATTCACCCCTCCACTTT. Encoded protein: CASSLEHNSPLHF.

This chain uses TRBV5-4 with TRBJ1-2; possible D gene TRBD1, 5 bases. The V end was cut by 3 bases, the J end by 2 bases, with 8 bases between. Germline V lookup: CDR1 SGHNT, CDR2 YYREEE (reference sequence). The CDR3 extends over 13 amino acids. CDR3 nucleotides: TGTGCCAGCAGCTGGGACGGGAACTATGGCTACACCTTC. It translates to CASSWDGNYGYTF.

The chain recombines TRBV5-4 with TRBJ2-7, with 11 bases that match TRBD1. Germline assignment: CDR1 SGHNT and CDR2 YYREEE (reference sequence). Losses at the gene ends were 4 bases for V and 4 bases for J; bases not matched to a gene: 7. The CDR3 sequence is 15 residues long. The DNA of the CDR3 is TGTGCCAGCAGCCCACCGGGACAGGGGGTATACGAGCAGTACTTC. Translated, it gives CASSPPGQGVYEQYF.

Only one count was recorded for this clone. DNA of the CDR3: TGTGCCAGCAGCCCTCGCCTTGCGGGAGGGCCTAATGAGCAGTTCTTC. Its protein product is CASSPRLAGGPNEQFF. V and J are TRBV7-2 and TRBJ2-1, with 9 bases matching TRBD2. This CDR3 has 16 amino acids. Losses at the gene ends were 5 bases for V and 7 bases for J; bases not matched to a gene: 12. In germline, CDR1 is SGHTA, CDR2 FQGNSA. Full variable domain (outside the CDR3, taken from reference TRBV7-2 and TRBJ2-1): GAGVSQSPSNKVTEKGKDVELRCDPISGHTALYWYRQSLGQGLEFLIYFQGNSAPDKSGLPSDRFSAERTGGSVSTLTIQRTQQEDSAVYLCASSPRLAGGPNEQFFGPGTRLTVL.